This T cell receptor (beta chain) was profiled in a study of identical twins. Study results and limitations: High-abundance cord blood beta clonotypes had fewer insertions; memory repertoires showed none. The study found weaker excess twin sharing in beta out-of-frame sequences.

Trimming at V came to 5 bases and at J to 8 bases, leaving 9 bases not matched to a gene. This CDR3 is 15 amino acids long. Germline CDR1 and CDR2: MDHEN and SYDVKM. In this sample, this clonotype turned up a few times. Antigen unknown. Through template switching, a universal primer site was introduced, and the cDNA contained unique molecular identifiers. Each CDR3 protein gets one entry after TCRdb re-called the 5' RACE reads with MiXCR. The sample yields approximately 630,000 distinct CDR3 sequences, around 7.5% seen once. The data were also submitted as part of a second study, on yellow fever vaccine responses in identical twins.

Sequencing was performed on PBMCs. This TCR was recovered from a woman between 18 and 29 years old in good health. This chain connects TRBV28 to TRBJ1-4, with 9 bases identical to TRBD1. The CDR3 bases are TGTGCCAGCAGTCAAACCGGGACAGGGTACGAAAAACTGTTTTTT. Translating it yields CASSQTGTGYEKLFF.